This TCR beta chain is drawn from a study of T cells in Graves' hyperthyroidism and ophthalmopathy. Background on the study: Specimen type is peripheral blood, collected at initial diagnosis prior to any treatment. Overall study results and limits: For ophthalmopathy, model prediction preceded onset by a median about 6.2 months.

The germline gives CDR1 SGHDT, CDR2 YYEEEE. The length of the CDR3 is 17 residues. V lost 7 bases and J lost 6, with 25 bases in between. The CDR3 regions of TCR beta were amplified from RNA transcripts. HTBI primers drove first-round RT-PCR of the TCR CDR3. TCRdb reprocessed the multiplex PCR reads via MiXCR and lists one record per CDR3 protein. This table holds some 370,000 distinct CDR3 sequences, roughly an eighth found once. This clonotype was found many times. Its antigen remains unknown. The chain joins TRBV5-6 to TRBJ1-4, with D possibly matching TRBD1 (6 bases). Specimen: blood. This TCR came from a man over 45 with Graves' ophthalmopathy. This CDR3 reads CASATGQRDYVDEKLFF. CDR3 nucleotide sequence: TGTGCCAGCGCCACGGGACAAAGGGATTATGTGGATGAAAAACTGTTTTTT.